One sample yielded the 6 T cell receptor beta chains listed below, sequenced in a study of blood T cell repertoires in COVID-19. Measured with immunoSEQ multiplex PCR; TCRdb has only the in-frame clones, and not every one. The sample shows fewer than 200,000 clones, 80% to 90% of them seen only once. Source material: peripheral blood. These receptors were obtained from a man aged 18 to 29 who had recovered from COVID-19.

The sample holds one count of this clone. J is TRBJ2-2 and V is TRBV6-5; weak D call: TRBD2 (7 bases). The CDR3 totals 15 residues. CDR1 and CDR2 (germline): MNHEY, SVGAGI. V lost 5 bases and J lost 0, with 10 bases in between. CDR3 sequence reads: CASSRGGTNTGELFF. The CDR3 DNA follows: TGTGCCAGCAGTAGGGGGGGGACGAACACCGGGGAGCTGTTTTTT.

This chain uses TRBV6-5 with TRBJ2-3; 7 bases match TRBD1. The V gene's germline CDR1 is MNHEY and CDR2 SVGAGI. J was trimmed by 2 bases and V by 8 bases; bases with no gene match: 4. The CDR3 is made up of 13 amino acids. The CDR3 protein is CASADRATDTQYF. CDR3 nucleotides: TGTGCCAGCGCAGACAGGGCCACAGATACGCAGTATTTT.

Remarks on this clone: A junction boundary mismatches the germline segment, possibly from a read error. The CDR3 region is CASSFFDRGRHEQYF. For the CDR3, the DNA is TGTGCTAGCAGCTTCTTTGACAGGGGCCGACACGAGCAGTACTTC. The chain uses TRBV7-7 and TRBJ2-7, with 8 bases identical to TRBD1. The CDR3 is made up of 15 amino acids. The germline gives CDR1 SSHAT, CDR2 FNYEAQ (reference sequence). The full variable domain, in which reference TRBV7-7 and TRBJ2-7 provide the parts outside the CDR3, is GAGVSQSPRYKVTKRGQDVTLRCDPISSHATLYWYQQALGQGPEFLTYFNYEAQPDKSGLPSDRFSAERPEGSISTLTIQRTEQRDSAMYRCASSFFDRGRHEQYFGPGTRLTVT.

The count of this clone is one. The chain is built from TRBV5-4 and TRBJ2-5; 12 bases agree with TRBD2. This CDR3 is built from 17 residues. Trimming cost V 4 bases and J 5 bases; bases outside gene matches: 12. CDR1 is SGHNT and CDR2 is YYREEE in the germline V gene (reference sequence). This CDR3 reads CASSLRRLAGERETQYF. In nucleotides, the CDR3 is TGTGCCAGCAGCCTGAGGAGACTAGCGGGAGAGAGGGAGACCCAGTACTTC.

This clone was seen once. The chain combines TRBV6-2 or TRBV6-3 with TRBJ2-4, with 7 bases matching TRBD2. The CDR3 sequence is 17 residues long. V dropped 0 bases and J dropped 8; count of bases not matched to a gene: 13. CDR1 and CDR2 from the germline V gene are MNHEY and SVGEGT. The CDR3 region is CASSYSPLAETRHIQYF. The CDR3 DNA reads TGTGCCAGCAGTTACTCCCCTCTAGCGGAAACACGGCACATTCAGTACTTC.

The rearrangement joins TRBV15 to TRBJ1-4; D gene uncertain. The CDR3 spans 15 residues. CDR1 LNHNV and CDR2 YYDKDF come from the germline V gene (reference sequence). V lost 0 bases, J lost 0 bases, and 5 bases lay in between. The CDR3 DNA reads as TGTGCCACCAGCAGAGACCGTCCAACTAATGAAAAACTGTTTTTT. It translates to CATSRDRPTNEKLFF. The full variable domain, rest sourced from reference TRBV15 and TRBJ1-4, is DAMVIQNPRYQVTQFGKPVTLSCSQTLNHNVMYWYQQKSSQAPKLLFHYYDKDFNNEADTPDNFQSRRPNTSFCFLDIRSPGLGDTAMYLCATSRDRPTNEKLFFGSGTQLSVL.